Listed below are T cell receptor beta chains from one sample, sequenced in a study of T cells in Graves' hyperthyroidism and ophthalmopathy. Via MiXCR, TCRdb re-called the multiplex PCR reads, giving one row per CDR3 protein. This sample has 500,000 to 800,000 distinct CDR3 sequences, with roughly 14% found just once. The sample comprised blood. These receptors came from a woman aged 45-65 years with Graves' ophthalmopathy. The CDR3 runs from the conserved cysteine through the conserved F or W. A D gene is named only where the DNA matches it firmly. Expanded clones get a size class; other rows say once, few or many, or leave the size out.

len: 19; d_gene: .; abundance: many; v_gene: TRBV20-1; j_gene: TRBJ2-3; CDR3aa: CSARLSGKEGPFSTDTQYF; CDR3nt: TGCAGTGCTAGACTTTCGGGGAAGGAGGGCCCATTTAGCACAGATACGCAGTATTTT
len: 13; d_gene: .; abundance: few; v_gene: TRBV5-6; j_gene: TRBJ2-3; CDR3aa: CASSIQSADTQYF; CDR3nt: TGTGCCAGCAGCATCCAGAGCGCAGATACGCAGTATTTT
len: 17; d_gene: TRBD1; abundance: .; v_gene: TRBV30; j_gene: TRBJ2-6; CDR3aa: CAWIGQGANSGANVLTF; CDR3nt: TGTGCCTGGATAGGACAGGGTGCCAACTCTGGGGCCAACGTCCTGACTTTC
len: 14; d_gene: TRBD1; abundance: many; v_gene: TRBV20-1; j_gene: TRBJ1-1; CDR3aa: CSAREQGRNTEAFF; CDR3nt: TGCAGTGCTAGAGAACAGGGGAGGAACACTGAAGCTTTCTTT
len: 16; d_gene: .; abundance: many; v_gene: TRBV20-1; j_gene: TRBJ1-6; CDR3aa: CSAPAPFGSYNSPLHF; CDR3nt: TGCAGTGCTCCAGCACCCTTTGGCTCCTATAATTCACCCCTCCACTTT
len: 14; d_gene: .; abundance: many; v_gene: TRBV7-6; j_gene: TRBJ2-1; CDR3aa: CASSLDLASNEQFF; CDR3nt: TGTGCCAGCAGCTTAGACCTCGCATCAAATGAGCAGTTCTTC
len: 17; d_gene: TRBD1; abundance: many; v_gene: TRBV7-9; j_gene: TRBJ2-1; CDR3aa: CASSFYPTGVSYNEQFF; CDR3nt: TGTGCCAGCAGCTTTTACCCGACAGGGGTTTCCTACAATGAGCAGTTCTTC
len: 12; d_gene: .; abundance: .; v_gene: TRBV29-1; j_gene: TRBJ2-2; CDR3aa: CSVGLLTGELFF; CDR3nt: TGCAGCGTTGGGCTATTAACCGGGGAGCTGTTTTTT
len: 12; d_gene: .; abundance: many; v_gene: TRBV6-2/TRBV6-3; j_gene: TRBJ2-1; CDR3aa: CASSYLDNEQFF; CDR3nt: TGTGCCAGCAGTTACCTAGACAATGAGCAGTTCTTC
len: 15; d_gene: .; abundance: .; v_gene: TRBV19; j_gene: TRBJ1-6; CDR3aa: CASSGSSGANSPLHF; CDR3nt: TGTGCCAGTAGTGGGTCGTCGGGGGCCAATTCACCCCTCCACTTT
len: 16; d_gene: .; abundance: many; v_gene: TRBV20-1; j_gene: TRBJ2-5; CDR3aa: CSGQEGPGLFLETQYF; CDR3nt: TGCAGTGGCCAGGAGGGCCCAGGTTTATTTCTGGAGACCCAGTACTTC
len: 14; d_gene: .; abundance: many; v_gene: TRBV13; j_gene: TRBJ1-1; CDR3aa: CASSKAAAFTEAFF; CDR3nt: TGTGCCAGCAGCAAGGCGGCGGCTTTCACTGAAGCTTTCTTT
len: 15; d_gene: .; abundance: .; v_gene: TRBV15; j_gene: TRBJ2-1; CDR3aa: CATSRDPLAPNEQFF; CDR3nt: TGTGCCACCAGCAGGGATCCCCTAGCCCCCAATGAGCAGTTCTTC
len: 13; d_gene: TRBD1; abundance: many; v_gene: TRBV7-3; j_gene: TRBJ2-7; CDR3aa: CASSPGQVGEQYF; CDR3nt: TGTGCCAGCAGCCCGGGACAGGTTGGCGAGCAGTACTTC
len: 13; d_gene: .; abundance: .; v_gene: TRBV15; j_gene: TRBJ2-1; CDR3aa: CATSRDGQYEQFF; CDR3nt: TGTGCCACCAGCAGAGATGGTCAGTATGAGCAGTTCTTC
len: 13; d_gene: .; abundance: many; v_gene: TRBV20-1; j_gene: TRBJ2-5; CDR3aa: CSAPTDQQETQYF; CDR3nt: TGCAGTGCACCGACAGACCAACAAGAGACCCAGTACTTC
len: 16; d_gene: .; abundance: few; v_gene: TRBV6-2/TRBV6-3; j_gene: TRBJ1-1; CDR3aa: CASSYAGAWVDTEAFF; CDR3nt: TGTGCCAGCAGTTACGCGGGGGCTTGGGTAGACACTGAAGCTTTCTTT
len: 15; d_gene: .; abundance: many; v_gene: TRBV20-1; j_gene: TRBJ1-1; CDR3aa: CSARDGKGTNTEAFF; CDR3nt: TGCAGTGCTAGAGATGGAAAGGGAACGAACACTGAAGCTTTCTTT
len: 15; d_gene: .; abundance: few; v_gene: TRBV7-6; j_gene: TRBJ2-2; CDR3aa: CASSLGSFATGELFF; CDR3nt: TGTGCCAGCAGCTTAGGCTCCTTTGCTACCGGGGAGCTGTTTTTT
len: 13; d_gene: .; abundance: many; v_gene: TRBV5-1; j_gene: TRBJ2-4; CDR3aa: CASSLGQGVIQYF; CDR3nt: TGCGCCAGCAGCTTGGGGCAGGGCGTCATTCAGTACTTC
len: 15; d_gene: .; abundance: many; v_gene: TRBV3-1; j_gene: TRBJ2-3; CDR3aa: CASSHGGLRTDTQYF; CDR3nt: TGTGCCAGCAGCCACGGGGGTCTTCGCACAGATACGCAGTATTTT
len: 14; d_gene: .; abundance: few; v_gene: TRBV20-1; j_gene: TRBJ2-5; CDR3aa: CSAIPRGYQETQYF; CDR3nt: TGCAGTGCGATTCCGAGAGGGTACCAAGAGACCCAGTACTTC
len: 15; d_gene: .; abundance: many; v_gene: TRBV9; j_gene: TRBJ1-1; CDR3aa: CASSVWEGGNTEAFF; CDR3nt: TGTGCCAGCAGCGTTTGGGAAGGGGGAAACACTGAAGCTTTCTTT
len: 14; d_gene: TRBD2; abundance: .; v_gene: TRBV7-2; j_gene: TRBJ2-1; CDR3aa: CASSFGTSGGEQFF; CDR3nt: TGTGCCAGCAGTTTCGGGACTAGCGGCGGTGAGCAGTTCTTC
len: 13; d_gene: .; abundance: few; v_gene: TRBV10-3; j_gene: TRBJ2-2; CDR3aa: CAISDRGIGELFF; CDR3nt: TGTGCCATCAGTGATCGGGGGATCGGGGAGCTGTTTTTT
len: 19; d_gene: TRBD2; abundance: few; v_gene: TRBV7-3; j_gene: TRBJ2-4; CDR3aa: CASSLLPIAGDQAKNIQYF; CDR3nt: TGTGCCAGCAGCTTATTGCCCATAGCGGGAGACCAAGCCAAAAACATTCAGTACTTC
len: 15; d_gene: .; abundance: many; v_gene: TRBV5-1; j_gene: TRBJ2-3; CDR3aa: CASRPPGLSTDTQYF; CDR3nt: TGCGCCAGCAGACCTCCGGGACTCAGCACAGATACGCAGTATTTT
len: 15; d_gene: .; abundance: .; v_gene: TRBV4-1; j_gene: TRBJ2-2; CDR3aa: CASSSTGLRTGELFF; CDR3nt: TGCGCCAGCAGCTCGACAGGTTTAAGGACCGGGGAGCTGTTTTTT
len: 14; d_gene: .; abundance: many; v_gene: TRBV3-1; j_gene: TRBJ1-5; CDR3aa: CASSYWGTNQPQHF; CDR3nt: TGTGCCAGCAGCTACTGGGGGACCAATCAGCCCCAGCATTTT
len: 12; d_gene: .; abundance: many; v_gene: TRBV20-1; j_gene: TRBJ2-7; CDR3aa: CSASLQTYEQYF; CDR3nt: TGCAGTGCTAGTTTACAGACCTACGAGCAGTACTTC
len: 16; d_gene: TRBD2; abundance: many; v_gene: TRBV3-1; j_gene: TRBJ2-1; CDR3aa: CASSPASGRANNEQFF; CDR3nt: TGTGCCAGCAGTCCAGCTAGCGGGAGGGCCAACAATGAGCAGTTCTTC
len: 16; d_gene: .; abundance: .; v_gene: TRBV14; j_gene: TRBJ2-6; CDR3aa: CASSAGARSGANVLTF; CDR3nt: TGTGCCAGCAGCGCAGGGGCGCGCTCTGGGGCCAACGTCCTGACTTTC
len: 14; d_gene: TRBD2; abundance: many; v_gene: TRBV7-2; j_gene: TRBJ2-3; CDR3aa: CASSSLAGVNTQYF; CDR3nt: TGTGCCAGCAGCTCCTTGGCGGGAGTAAATACGCAGTATTTT
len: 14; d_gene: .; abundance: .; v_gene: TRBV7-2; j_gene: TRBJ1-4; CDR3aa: CASSLGNRDEKLFF; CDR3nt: TGTGCCAGCAGCTTAGGAAACAGGGACGAAAAACTGTTTTTT
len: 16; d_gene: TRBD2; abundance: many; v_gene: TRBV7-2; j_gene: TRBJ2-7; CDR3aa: CASSALWREGGNEQYF; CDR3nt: TGTGCCAGCAGCGCCCTCTGGCGGGAGGGCGGCAACGAGCAGTACTTC
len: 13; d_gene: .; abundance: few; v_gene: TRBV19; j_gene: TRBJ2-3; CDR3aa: CASRKEGRDTQYF; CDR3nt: TGTGCCAGTAGAAAGGAAGGGCGGGATACGCAGTATTTT
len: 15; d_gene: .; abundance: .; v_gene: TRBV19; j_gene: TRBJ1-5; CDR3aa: CASSIYMEGFEPQHF; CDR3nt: TGTGCCAGTAGTATCTATATGGAGGGTTTTGAGCCCCAGCATTTT
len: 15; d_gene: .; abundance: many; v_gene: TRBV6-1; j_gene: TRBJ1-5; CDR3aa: CASRIRVYSNQPQHF; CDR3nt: TGTGCCAGCAGGATCAGGGTCTATAGCAATCAGCCCCAGCATTTT
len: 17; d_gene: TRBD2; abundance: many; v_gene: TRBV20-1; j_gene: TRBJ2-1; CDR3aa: CSARDSGLAGVLIEQFF; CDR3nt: TGCAGTGCTAGAGATTCGGGACTAGCGGGAGTATTGATTGAGCAGTTCTTC
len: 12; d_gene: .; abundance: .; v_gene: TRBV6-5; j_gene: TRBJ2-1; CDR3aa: CASSYPSSEQFF; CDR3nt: TGTGCCAGCAGTTACCCAAGCAGTGAGCAGTTCTTC
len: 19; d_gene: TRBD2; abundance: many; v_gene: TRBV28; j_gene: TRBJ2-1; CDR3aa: CASSPSPTSGRPKYNEQFF; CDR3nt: TGTGCCAGCAGTCCCTCCCCCACTAGCGGGAGGCCTAAATACAATGAGCAGTTCTTC
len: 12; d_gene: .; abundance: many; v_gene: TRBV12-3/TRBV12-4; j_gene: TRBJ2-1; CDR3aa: CASSFAWDEQFF; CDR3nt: TGTGCCAGCAGTTTTGCCTGGGATGAGCAGTTCTTC
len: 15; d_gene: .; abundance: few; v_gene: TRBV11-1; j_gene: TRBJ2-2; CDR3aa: CASSFRTRVSGELFF; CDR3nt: TGTGCCAGCAGCTTCCGAACTAGGGTTTCCGGGGAGCTGTTTTTT
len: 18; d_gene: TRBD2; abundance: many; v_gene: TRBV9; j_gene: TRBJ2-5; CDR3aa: CASSARGGQVGAPETQYF; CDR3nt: TGTGCCAGCAGCGCCCGCGGGGGTCAGGTAGGGGCACCAGAGACCCAGTACTTC